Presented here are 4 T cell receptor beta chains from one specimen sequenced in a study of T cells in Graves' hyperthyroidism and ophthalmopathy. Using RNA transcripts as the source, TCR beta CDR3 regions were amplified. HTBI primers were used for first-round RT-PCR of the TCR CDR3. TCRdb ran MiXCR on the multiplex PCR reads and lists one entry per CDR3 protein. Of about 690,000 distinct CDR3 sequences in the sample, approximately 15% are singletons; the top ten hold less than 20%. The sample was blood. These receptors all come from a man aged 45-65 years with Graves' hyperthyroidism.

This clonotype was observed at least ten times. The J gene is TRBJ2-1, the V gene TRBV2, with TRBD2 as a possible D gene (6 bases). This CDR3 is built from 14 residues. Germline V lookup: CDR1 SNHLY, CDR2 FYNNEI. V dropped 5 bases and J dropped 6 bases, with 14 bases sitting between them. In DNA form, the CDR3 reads TGTGCCAGCAGTCCCTCGGGGGACGCCAATGAGCAGTTCTTC. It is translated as CASSPSGDANEQFF.

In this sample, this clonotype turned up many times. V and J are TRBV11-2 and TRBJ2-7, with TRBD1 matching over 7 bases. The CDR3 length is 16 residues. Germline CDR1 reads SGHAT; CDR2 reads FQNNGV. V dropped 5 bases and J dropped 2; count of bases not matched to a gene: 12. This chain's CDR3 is CASSPTTGPITYEQYF. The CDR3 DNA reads TGTGCCAGCAGCCCGACGACAGGGCCTATAACCTACGAGCAGTACTTC.

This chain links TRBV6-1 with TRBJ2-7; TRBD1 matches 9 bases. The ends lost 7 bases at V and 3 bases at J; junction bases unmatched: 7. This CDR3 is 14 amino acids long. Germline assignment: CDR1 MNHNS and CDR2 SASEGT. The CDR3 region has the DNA TGTGCCAGCAATATAGAGGGACAGGGCTACGAGCAGTACTTC. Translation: CASNIEGQGYEQYF.

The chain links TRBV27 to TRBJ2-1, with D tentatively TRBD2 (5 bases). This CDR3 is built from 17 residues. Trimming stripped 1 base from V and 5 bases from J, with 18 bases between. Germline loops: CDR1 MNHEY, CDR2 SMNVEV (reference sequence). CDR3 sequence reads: CASSLLGYRGPDNEQFF. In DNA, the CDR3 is TGTGCCAGCAGTTTATTGGGTTACCGAGGGCCGGACAATGAGCAGTTCTTC.